This is a list of T cell receptor beta chains from one sample in a study of shared clonotypes between healthy human individuals. Clones were read by immunoSEQ multiplex PCR, and TCRdb kept only the in-frame ones, dropping some. The top ten clones hold about 12% of a sample with 490,000 or so clones, 70% to 85% of them seen once. What was sequenced was PBMCs. The receptors were sampled from a woman between 40 and 50 years old in good health. Some clones in this sample may be carry-over from other donors' samples. Each CDR3 is given with its conserved first and last residue. The D gene is left open where the match is weak. Where a row states a size, it is once, few, many or the class of an expanded clone; other rows omit it.

D gene | J gene | clone size | V gene | CDR3 DNA | CDR3 protein
TRBD1 | TRBJ1-4 | many | TRBV28 | TGTGCCAGCAGCGTTTCTGGGGCCGACAGGGCTTTGGAAAAACTGTTTTTT | CASSVSGADRALEKLFF
. | TRBJ2-4 | . | TRBV5-6 | TGTGCCAGCAGCTTGTGGGCTTCCAAAAACATTCAGTACTTC | CASSLWASKNIQYF
. | TRBJ2-5 | . | TRBV2 | TGTGCCAGCAGTGAAGCGCGGCAGGGAAGAGAGACCCAGTACTTC | CASSEARQGRETQYF
. | TRBJ2-1 | . | TRBV5-8 | TGTGCCAGCAGCTTGAGGAGAGCTAGGGCAATCGACAATGAGCAGCTCTTC | CASSLRRARAIDNEQLF
TRBD2 | TRBJ2-5 | . | TRBV19 | TGTGCCAGTAGTATAGATCAGAGCGGGGGACAAGAGACCCAGTACTTC | CASSIDQSGGQETQYF
TRBD1 | TRBJ1-5 | . | TRBV18 | TGTGCCAGCTCACCCGGGACAGGGGCAAATCAGCCCCAGCATTTT | CASSPGTGANQPQHF
. | TRBJ2-1 | . | TRBV10-2 | TGCGCCAGCACGTCGGTCGAACCCTACAATGAGCAGTTCTTC | CASTSVEPYNEQFF
. | TRBJ2-5 | . | TRBV7-2 | TGTGCCAGCAGCCGCGGACTATTTGGAGAGACCCAGTACTTC | CASSRGLFGETQYF
. | TRBJ1-2 | . | TRBV5-8 | TGTGCCAGCAGCTTATATGGGGATGGCTACACCTTC | CASSLYGDGYTF
TRBD2 | TRBJ2-2 | . | TRBV6-1 | TGTGCCAGCAATCTAAGCGGGAGTGGGTCCGGGGAGCTGTTTTTT | CASNLSGSGSGELFF
. | TRBJ2-7 | . | TRBV28 | TGTGCCAGCAGTACACCCGGGGCCTCCTACGAGCAGTACTTC | CASSTPGASYEQYF
TRBD2 | TRBJ2-1 | . | TRBV10-3 | TGTGCCATCAGTGAAGGCCTAGCGGGAGCCCGGGATGAGCAGTTCTTC | CAISEGLAGARDEQFF
. | TRBJ2-7 | once | TRBV4-3 | TGCGCCAGCAGCCAAGGACTAGGGCTCGAGCAGTACTTC | CASSQGLGLEQYF
TRBD1 | TRBJ2-1 | . | TRBV19 | TGTGCCAGCAAGGTGGGACAGGGTTATGATGAGCAGTTCTTC | CASKVGQGYDEQFF
TRBD1 | TRBJ2-7 | . | TRBV18 | TGTGCCAGCTCACCGGGACAGGGTGTTTACTACGAGCAGTACTTC | CASSPGQGVYYEQYF
. | TRBJ2-5 | many | TRBV7-9 | TGTGCCAGCAGCTCCTTCCCCAGTAGCGGAGAAGAGACCCAGTACTTC | CASSSFPSSGEETQYF
. | TRBJ1-2 | . | TRBV15 | TGTGCCACCAGCAGAGAACAGGGCCACTATGGCTACACCTTC | CATSREQGHYGYTF
. | TRBJ2-7 | . | TRBV7-3 | TGTGCCAGCAGCCCCCATTGGGCAGGCGAGCAGTACTTC | CASSPHWAGEQYF
. | TRBJ1-4 | . | TRBV15 | TGTGCCACCAGGCAGACAACTAATGAAAAACTGTTTTTT | CATRQTTNEKLFF
TRBD2 | TRBJ2-1 | . | TRBV5-6 | TGTGCCAGCAGCTACAAAACCGGGACTAATGATTACAATGAGCAGTTCTTC | CASSYKTGTNDYNEQFF
. | TRBJ1-2 | . | TRBV7-9 | TGTGCCAGCAGCGCGATTGGGCGCGGGTATGGCTACACCTTC | CASSAIGRGYGYTF
TRBD1 | TRBJ2-7 | . | TRBV15 | TGTGCCACCAGCAGCTACCGGGACAGGAGCTCCTACGAGCAGTACTTC | CATSSYRDRSSYEQYF
. | TRBJ1-3 | . | TRBV7-2 | TGTGCCAGCAGCTTTCACGGGGCCTCTGGAAACACCATATATTTT | CASSFHGASGNTIYF
TRBD2 | TRBJ2-7 | few | TRBV4-3 | TGCGCCAGCAGCCGGGACTATTTCTACGAGCAGTACTTC | CASSRDYFYEQYF
. | TRBJ2-4 | once | TRBV18 | TGTGCCAGCTCACCGTCCGGAGCCAAAAACATTCAGTACTTC | CASSPSGAKNIQYF
. | TRBJ1-5 | . | TRBV20-1 | TGCAGTGCTTCAGGTCAGCCCCAGCATTTT | CSASGQPQHF
TRBD1 | TRBJ1-1 | . | TRBV9 | TGTGCCAGCAGCGTAGCGGGACAGGGAGGGAGTACTGAAGCTTTCTTT | CASSVAGQGGSTEAFF
TRBD2 | TRBJ2-7 | . | TRBV5-6 | TGTGCCAGCAGGGCTAGCGGGAGGGCCTACGAGCAGTACTTC | CASRASGRAYEQYF
TRBD2 | TRBJ2-7 | . | TRBV28 | TGTGCCAGCAGCCCCTGGGGCGCGGGAGTCTCCTACGAGCAGTACTTC | CASSPWGAGVSYEQYF
. | TRBJ2-3 | once | TRBV4-1 | TGCGCCAGCAGCCAAGTCGGTGTGGGCAGGAAATCAGATACGCAGTATTTT | CASSQVGVGRKSDTQYF
. | TRBJ2-1 | . | TRBV9 | TGTGCCAGCAGCGTTGGAAACAATGAGCAGTTCTTC | CASSVGNNEQFF
. | TRBJ2-5 | once | TRBV15 | TGTGCCACCAGCAGAGGGACGGAATCAGGGACCCAGTACTTC | CATSRGTESGTQYF
TRBD1 | TRBJ1-2 | . | TRBV30 | TGTGCCTGGAGTGTATATACAGGGGGGGAGGGCTACACCTTC | CAWSVYTGGEGYTF
TRBD2 | TRBJ2-3 | few | TRBV7-9 | TGTGCCAGCAGGCAACTAGCGGGAGGCACAGATACGCAGTATTTT | CASRQLAGGTDTQYF
. | TRBJ2-3 | . | TRBV9 | TGTGCCAGCAGCGTATACGGATACACAGATACGCAGTATTTT | CASSVYGYTDTQYF
TRBD1 | TRBJ1-2 | . | TRBV2 | TGTGCCAGCAGTGCCGGACAGGGCAATTGGGGCTACACCTTC | CASSAGQGNWGYTF
. | TRBJ2-1 | . | TRBV29-1 | TGCAGCGCGACGGTACTTCTATACAATGAGCAGTTCTTC | CSATVLLYNEQFF
. | TRBJ1-1 | . | TRBV2 | TGTGCCAGCAGTGAGCAGGGTTTCGAAGCTTTCTTT | CASSEQGFEAFF
TRBD2 | TRBJ2-7 | few | TRBV28 | TGTGCCAGCAGTTTAGAACGGACTAGCGGATACTACGAGCAGTACTTC | CASSLERTSGYYEQYF
. | TRBJ2-7 | . | TRBV28 | TGTGCCAGCAGTTCCCCAGGTAGGGATTATGGCTACGAGCAGTACTTC | CASSSPGRDYGYEQYF
. | TRBJ1-2 | few | TRBV5-4 | TGTGCCAGCAGCTTGGCTCGGAAGGGGGACTATGGCTACACCTTC | CASSLARKGDYGYTF
TRBD1 | TRBJ1-1 | . | TRBV27 | TGTGCCAGCAGTTTAAGTGGGACAGGGAGGGTTATGAACACTGAAGCTTTCTTT | CASSLSGTGRVMNTEAFF
TRBD1 | TRBJ2-3 | . | TRBV30 | TGTGCCTGGCATATCTCCATGGGAACAGGGGAGTTTACGCAGTATTTT | CAWHISMGTGEFTQYF
TRBD1 | TRBJ2-7 | once | TRBV19 | TGTGCCAGTAACGGAAGGAACCGGGACAGGGGGCTAAACGAGCAGTACTTC | CASNGRNRDRGLNEQYF
. | TRBJ2-2 | . | TRBV9 | TGTGCCAGCAGCGTAGTGGCTACAAACACCGGGGAGCTGTTTTTT | CASSVVATNTGELFF
. | TRBJ2-6 | . | TRBV7-8 | TGTGCCAGCAGCTTAGAGACCGGGGCCAACGTCCTGACTTTC | CASSLETGANVLTF
. | TRBJ2-5 | . | TRBV28 | TGTGCCAGCAGCTCAAAGGAGACCCAGTACTTC | CASSSKETQYF
. | TRBJ1-1 | . | TRBV4-1 | TGCGCCAGCAGCGCTCGCCCTAACACTGAAGCTTTCTTT | CASSARPNTEAFF
. | TRBJ2-6 | . | TRBV7-8 | TGTGCCAGCAGCTTAGGAGGCTCTGGGGCCAACGTCCTGACTTTC | CASSLGGSGANVLTF
. | TRBJ1-1 | . | TRBV7-9 | TGTGCCAGCAGCTTAGCGAAAGGGGCCAACACTGAAGCTTTCTTT | CASSLAKGANTEAFF
. | TRBJ2-7 | . | TRBV6-5 | TGTGCCAGCAGCCCGGGGAGGTGGATTGAGCAGTACTTC | CASSPGRWIEQYF
TRBD1 | TRBJ1-4 | . | TRBV28 | TGTGCCAGCAGATTACCCGGGGGACAGACTAATGAAAAACTGTTTTTT | CASRLPGGQTNEKLFF
. | TRBJ2-5 | . | TRBV2 | TGTGCCAGCAGTGGAAGTGGGGCAGAGACCCAGTACTTC | CASSGSGAETQYF
. | TRBJ2-7 | . | TRBV30 | TGTGCCTGGAACCCGAAGGACAGCCGCTACGAGCAGTACTTC | CAWNPKDSRYEQYF
. | TRBJ2-3 | few | TRBV10-3 | TGTGCCAAGATGACAGGTAACCACACAGATACGCAGTATTTT | CAKMTGNHTDTQYF